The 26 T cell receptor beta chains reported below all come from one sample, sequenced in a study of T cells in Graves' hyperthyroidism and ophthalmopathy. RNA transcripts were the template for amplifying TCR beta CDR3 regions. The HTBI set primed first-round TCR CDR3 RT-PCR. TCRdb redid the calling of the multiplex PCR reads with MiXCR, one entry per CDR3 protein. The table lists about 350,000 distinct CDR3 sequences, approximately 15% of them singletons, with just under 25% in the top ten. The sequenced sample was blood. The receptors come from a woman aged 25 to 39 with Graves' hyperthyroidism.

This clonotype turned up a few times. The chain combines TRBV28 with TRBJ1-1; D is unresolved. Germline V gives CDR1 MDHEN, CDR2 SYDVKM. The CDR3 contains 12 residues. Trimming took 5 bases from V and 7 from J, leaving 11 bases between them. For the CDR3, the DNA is TGTGCCAGCAGTCCCCGAGGTCTTGAAGCTTTCTTT. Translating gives CASSPRGLEAFF.

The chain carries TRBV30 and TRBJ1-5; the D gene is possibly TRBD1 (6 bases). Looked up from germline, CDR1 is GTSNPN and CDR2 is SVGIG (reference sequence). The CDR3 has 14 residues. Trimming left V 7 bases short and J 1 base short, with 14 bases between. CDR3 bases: TGTGCCTTTACCACAGGGATGAGCAATCAGCCCCAGCATTTT. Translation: CAFTTGMSNQPQHF.

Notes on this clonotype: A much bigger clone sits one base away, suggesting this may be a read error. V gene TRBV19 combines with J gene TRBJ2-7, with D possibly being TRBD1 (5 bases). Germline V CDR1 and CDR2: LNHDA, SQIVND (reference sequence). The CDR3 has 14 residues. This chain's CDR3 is CASSIAPGAHEQCF. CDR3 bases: TGTGCCAGTAGTATAGCTCCTGGGGCGCACGAGCAGTGCTTC.

The CDR3 is CASSVAGTGGIRGYTF. DNA for the CDR3: TGTGCCAGCAGCGTAGCTGGGACAGGGGGTATAAGGGGCTACACCTTC. This rearrangement joins TRBV9 to TRBJ1-2; 11 bases agree with TRBD1. After removal of 0 bases from V and 8 bases from J, the junction contained 9 bases not matched to a gene. The CDR3 loop spans 16 amino acids. CDR1 is SGDLS and CDR2 is YYNGEE in the germline V gene.

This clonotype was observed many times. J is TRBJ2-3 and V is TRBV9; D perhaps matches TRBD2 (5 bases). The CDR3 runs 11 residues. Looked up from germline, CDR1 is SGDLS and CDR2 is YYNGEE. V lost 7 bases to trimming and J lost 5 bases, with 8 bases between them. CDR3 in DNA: TGTGCCAGCCAAGGAGGAGATACGCAGTATTTT. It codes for CASQGGDTQYF.

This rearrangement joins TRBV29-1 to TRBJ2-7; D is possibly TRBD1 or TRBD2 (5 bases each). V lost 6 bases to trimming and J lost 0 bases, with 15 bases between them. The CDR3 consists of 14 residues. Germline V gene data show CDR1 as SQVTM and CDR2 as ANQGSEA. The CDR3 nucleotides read TGCAGCGTAGCCGGACGGGGCGGCTCCTACGAGCAGTACTTC. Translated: CSVAGRGGSYEQYF.

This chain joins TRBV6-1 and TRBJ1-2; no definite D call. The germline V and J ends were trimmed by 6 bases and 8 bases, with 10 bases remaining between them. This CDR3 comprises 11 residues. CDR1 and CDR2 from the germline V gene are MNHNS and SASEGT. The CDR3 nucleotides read TGTGCCAGCAGCGACTATTCAGGCTACACCTTC. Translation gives CASSDYSGYTF.

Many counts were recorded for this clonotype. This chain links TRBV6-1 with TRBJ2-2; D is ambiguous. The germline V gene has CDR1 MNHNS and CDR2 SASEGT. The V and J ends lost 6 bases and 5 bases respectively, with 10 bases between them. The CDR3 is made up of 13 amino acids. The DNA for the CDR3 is TGTGCCAGCAGCCCCCGACTGACCGGGGAGCTGTTTTTT. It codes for CASSPRLTGELFF.

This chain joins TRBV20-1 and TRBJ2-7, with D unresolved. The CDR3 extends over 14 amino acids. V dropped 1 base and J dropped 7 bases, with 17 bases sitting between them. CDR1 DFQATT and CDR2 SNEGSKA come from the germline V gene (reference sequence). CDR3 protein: CSARAPITYTEQYF. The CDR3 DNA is TGCAGTGCTAGAGCCCCGATTACGTACACTGAGCAGTACTTC.

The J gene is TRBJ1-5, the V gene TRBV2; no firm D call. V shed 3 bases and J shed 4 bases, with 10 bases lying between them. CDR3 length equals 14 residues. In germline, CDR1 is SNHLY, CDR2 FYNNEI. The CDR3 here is CASSDLVRNQPQHF. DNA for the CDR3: TGTGCCAGCAGTGATTTGGTCAGAAATCAGCCCCAGCATTTT. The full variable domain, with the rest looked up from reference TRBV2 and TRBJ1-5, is EPEVTQTPSHQVTQMGQEVILRCVPISNHLYFYWYRQILGQKVEFLVSFYNNEISEKSEIFDDQFSVERPDGSNFTLKIRSTKLEDSAMYFCASSDLVRNQPQHFGDGTRLSIL.

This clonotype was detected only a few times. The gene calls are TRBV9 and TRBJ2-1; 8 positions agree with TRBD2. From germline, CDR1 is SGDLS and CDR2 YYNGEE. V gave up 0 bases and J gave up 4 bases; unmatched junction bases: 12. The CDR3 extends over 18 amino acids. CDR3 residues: CASSVGEVTSGIYNEQFF. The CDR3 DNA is TGTGCCAGCAGCGTAGGGGAAGTTACTAGCGGAATTTACAATGAGCAGTTCTTC.

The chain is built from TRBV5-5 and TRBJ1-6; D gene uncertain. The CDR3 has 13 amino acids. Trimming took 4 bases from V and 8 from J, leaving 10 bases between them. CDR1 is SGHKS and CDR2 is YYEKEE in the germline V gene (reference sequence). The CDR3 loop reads CASSPRPDSPLHF. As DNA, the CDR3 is TGTGCCAGCAGCCCAAGACCCGATTCACCCCTCCACTTT.

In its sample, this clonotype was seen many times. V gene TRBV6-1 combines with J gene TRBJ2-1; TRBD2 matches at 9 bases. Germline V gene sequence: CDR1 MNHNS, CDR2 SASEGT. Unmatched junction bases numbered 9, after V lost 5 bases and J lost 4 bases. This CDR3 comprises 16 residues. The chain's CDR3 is CASSFPAGGVYNEQFF. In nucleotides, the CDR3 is TGTGCCAGCAGTTTCCCAGCGGGAGGAGTATACAATGAGCAGTTCTTC.

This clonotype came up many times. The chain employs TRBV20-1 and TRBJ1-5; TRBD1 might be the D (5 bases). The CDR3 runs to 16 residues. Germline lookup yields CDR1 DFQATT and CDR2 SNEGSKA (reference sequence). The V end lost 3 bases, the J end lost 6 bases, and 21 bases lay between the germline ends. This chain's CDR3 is CSASQRDQIGGQPQHF. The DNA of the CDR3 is TGCAGTGCTAGTCAGAGGGATCAGATCGGGGGTCAGCCCCAGCATTTT.

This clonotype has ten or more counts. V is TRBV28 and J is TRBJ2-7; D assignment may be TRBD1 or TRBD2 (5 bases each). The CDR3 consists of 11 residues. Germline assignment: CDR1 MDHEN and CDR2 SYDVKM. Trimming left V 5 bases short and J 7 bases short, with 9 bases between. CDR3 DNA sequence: TGTGCCAGCAGTCCGGGACGGGAGCAGTACTTC. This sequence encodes CASSPGREQYF.

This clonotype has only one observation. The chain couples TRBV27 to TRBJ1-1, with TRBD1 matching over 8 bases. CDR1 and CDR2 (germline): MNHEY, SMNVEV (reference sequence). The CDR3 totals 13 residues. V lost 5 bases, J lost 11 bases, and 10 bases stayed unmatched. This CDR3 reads CASSGDRGFSAFF. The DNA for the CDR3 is TGTGCCAGCAGTGGAGACAGGGGTTTTTCGGCTTTCTTT.

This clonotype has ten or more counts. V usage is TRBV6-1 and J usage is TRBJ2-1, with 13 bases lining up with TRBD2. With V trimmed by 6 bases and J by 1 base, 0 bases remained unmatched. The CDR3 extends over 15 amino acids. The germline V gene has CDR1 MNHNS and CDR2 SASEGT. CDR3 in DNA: TGTGCCAGCAGGGGACTAGCGGGGTCCTACAATGAGCAGTTCTTC. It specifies CASRGLAGSYNEQFF.

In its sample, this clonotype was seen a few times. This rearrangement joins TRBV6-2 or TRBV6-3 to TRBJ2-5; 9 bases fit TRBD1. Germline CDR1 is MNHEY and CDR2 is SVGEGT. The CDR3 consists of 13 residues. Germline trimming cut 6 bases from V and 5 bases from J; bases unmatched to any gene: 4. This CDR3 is CASRWTGAETQYF. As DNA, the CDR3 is TGTGCCAGCAGATGGACAGGGGCCGAGACCCAGTACTTC.

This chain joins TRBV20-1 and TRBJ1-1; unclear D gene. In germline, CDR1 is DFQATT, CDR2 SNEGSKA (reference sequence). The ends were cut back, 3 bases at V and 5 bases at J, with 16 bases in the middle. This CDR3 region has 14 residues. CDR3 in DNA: TGCAGTGCTAGCCTAAATTATCGTGGGACTGAAGCTTTCTTT. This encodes CSASLNYRGTEAFF.

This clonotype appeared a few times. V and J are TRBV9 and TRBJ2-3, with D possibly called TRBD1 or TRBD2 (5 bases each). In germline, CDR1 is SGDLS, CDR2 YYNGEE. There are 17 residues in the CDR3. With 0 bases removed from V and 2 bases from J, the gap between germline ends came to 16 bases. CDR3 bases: TGTGCCAGCAGCGTAGGAATACCGGGACGATCCACAGATACGCAGTATTTT. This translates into CASSVGIPGRSTDTQYF. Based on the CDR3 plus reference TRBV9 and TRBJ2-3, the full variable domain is DSGVTQTPKHLITATGQRVTLRCSPRSGDLSVYWYQQSLDQGLQFLIQYYNGEERAKGNILERFSAQQFPDLHSELNLSSLELGDSALYFCASSVGIPGRSTDTQYFGPGTRLTVL.

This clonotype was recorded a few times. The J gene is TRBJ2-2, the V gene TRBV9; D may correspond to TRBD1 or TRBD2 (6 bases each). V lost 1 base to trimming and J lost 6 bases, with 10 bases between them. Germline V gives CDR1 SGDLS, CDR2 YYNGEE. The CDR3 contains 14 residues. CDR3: CASSVYGGPGELFF. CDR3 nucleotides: TGTGCCAGCAGCGTATACGGGGGCCCCGGGGAGCTGTTTTTT.

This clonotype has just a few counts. The CDR3, as DNA: TGTGCCAGCAATCCTCCGGGACGCCTCCAAGAGACCCAGTACTTC. This translates into CASNPPGRLQETQYF. The chain employs TRBV28 and TRBJ2-5, with D perhaps being TRBD1 or TRBD2 (5 bases each). The CDR3 runs 15 residues. Germline V gives CDR1 MDHEN, CDR2 SYDVKM. V was trimmed by 7 bases and J by 1 base, leaving 16 bases between them.

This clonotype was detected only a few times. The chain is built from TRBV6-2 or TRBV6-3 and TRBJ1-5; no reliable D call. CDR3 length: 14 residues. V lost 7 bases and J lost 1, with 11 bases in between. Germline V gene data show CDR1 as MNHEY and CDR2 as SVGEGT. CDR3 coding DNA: TGTGCCAGCACTCACGGGTCGAGCAATCAGCCCCAGCATTTT. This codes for CASTHGSSNQPQHF.

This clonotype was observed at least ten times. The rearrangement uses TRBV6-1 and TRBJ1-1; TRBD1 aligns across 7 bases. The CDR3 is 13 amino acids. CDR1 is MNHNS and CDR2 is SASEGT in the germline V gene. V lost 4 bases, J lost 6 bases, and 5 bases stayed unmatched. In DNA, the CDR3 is TGTGCCAGCAGTGTTAGGGGGCCTGCTGAAGCTTTCTTT. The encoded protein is CASSVRGPAEAFF.

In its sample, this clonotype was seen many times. CDR3 in amino acids: CAISGTESNYGYTF. CDR3 nucleotides: TGTGCCATCAGTGGGACAGAATCTAACTATGGCTACACCTTC. This chain joins TRBV10-3 and TRBJ1-2; tentative D call: TRBD1 (6 bases). V dropped 4 bases and J dropped 0 bases, with 9 bases sitting between them. The CDR3 is made up of 14 amino acids. Per the germline V gene, CDR1 is ENHRY and CDR2 is SYGVKD.

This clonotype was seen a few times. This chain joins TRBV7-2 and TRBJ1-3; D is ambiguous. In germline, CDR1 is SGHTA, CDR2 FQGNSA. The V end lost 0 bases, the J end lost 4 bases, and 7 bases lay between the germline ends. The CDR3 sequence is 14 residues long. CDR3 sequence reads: CASSLAGEGNTIYF. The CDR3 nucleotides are TGTGCCAGCAGCTTAGCGGGAGAAGGAAACACCATATATTTT.